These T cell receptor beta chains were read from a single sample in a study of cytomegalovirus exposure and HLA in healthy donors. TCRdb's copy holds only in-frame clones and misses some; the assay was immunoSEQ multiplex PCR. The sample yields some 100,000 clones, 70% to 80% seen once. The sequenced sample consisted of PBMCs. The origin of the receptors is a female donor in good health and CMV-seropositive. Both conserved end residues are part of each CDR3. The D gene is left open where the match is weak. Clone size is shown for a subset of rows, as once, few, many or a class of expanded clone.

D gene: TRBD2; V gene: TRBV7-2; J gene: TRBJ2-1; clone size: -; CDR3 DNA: TGTGCCAGCAGCTACGGGGGACTAGCGGGAGGTGGCAATGAGCAGTTCTTC; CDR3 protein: CASSYGGLAGGGNEQFF
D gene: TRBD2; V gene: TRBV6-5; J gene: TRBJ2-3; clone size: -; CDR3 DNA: TGTGCCAGCAGGGGACTAGCGGGGGGTTTTGATACGCAGTATTTT; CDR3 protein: CASRGLAGGFDTQYF
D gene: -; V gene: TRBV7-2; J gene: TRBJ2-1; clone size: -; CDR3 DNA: TGTGCCAGCAGCTTACCGGTCTCCTACAATGAGCAGTTCTTC; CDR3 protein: CASSLPVSYNEQFF
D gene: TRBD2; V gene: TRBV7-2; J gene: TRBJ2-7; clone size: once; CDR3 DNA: TGTGCCAGCAGCTTAGGACTAGCGGGGGGGCGAGGCGAGCAGTACTTC; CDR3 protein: CASSLGLAGGRGEQYF
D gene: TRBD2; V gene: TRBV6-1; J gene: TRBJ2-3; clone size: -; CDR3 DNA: TGTGCCAGCCGGACTAGCGGGAGTAGTACAGATACGCAGTATTTT; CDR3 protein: CASRTSGSSTDTQYF
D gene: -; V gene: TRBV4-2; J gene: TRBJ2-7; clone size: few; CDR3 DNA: TGTGCCAGCAGCCAAGCACAGGGAGTCTACGAGCAGTACTTC; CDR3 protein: CASSQAQGVYEQYF
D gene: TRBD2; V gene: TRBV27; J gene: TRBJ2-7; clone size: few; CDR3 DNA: TGTGCCAGCAGCCCTAGCGGTGGGCGGGCCCACGAGCAGTACTTC; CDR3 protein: CASSPSGGRAHEQYF
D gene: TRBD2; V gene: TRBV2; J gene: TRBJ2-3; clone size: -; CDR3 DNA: TGTGCCAGCAGTGAGGGGGGGGGTCCAGATACGCAGTATTTT; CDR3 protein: CASSEGGGPDTQYF
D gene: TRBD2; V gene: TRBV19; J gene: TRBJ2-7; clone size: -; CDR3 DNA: TGTGCCAGTAGTACCGACACTAGCGGGAGACGGGGCGAGCAGTACTTC; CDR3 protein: CASSTDTSGRRGEQYF
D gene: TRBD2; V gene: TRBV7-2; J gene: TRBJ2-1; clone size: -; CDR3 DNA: TGTGCCAGCAGCCCCAAAAGCGGGAGCCTCTACAATGAGCAGTTCTTC; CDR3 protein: CASSPKSGSLYNEQFF
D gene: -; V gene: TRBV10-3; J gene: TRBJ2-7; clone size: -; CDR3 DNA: TGTGCCATCAGTGGGGCAGGGGTTGAGCAGTACTTC; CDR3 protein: CAISGAGVEQYF
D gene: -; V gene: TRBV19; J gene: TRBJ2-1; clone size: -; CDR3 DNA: TGTGCCAGCTCCCCGGGACTTTTATATGAGCAGTTCTTC; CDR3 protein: CASSPGLLYEQFF
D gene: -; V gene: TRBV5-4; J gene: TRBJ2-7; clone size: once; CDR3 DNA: TGTGCCAGCAGCCCGAGCGGCCGTAGCTCCTACGAGCAGTACTTC; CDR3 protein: CASSPSGRSSYEQYF
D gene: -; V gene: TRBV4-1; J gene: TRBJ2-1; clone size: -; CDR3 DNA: TGCGCCAGCAGCCAAGTCAACTTGGTTTCCTACAATGAGCAGTTCTTC; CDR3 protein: CASSQVNLVSYNEQFF
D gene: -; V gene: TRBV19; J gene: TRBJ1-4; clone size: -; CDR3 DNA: TGTGCCAGTACCCCGGGTCCTGCGGCGGAAAAACTGTTTTTT; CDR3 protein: CASTPGPAAEKLFF
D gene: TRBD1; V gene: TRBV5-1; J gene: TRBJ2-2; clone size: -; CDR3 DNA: TGCGCCAGCACCTCCGGGACAGGGAAGAACACCGGGGAGCTGTTTTTT; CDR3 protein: CASTSGTGKNTGELFF
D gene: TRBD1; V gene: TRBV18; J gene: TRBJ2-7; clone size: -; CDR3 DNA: TGTGCCAGCTCACCACTGACCGGGACAGAATCCTACGAGCAGTACTTC; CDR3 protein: CASSPLTGTESYEQYF
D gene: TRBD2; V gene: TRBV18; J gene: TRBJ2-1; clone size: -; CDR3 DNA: TGTGCCAGCTCAGGACTAGCGGGGCCCGACAATGAGCAGTTCTTC; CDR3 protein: CASSGLAGPDNEQFF
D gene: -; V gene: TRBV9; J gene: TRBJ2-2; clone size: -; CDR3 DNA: TGTGCCAGCAGCGTAGGTAGCGGAGGCACCGGGGAGCTGTTTTTT; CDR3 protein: CASSVGSGGTGELFF
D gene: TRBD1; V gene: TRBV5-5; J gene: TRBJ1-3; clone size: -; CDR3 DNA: TGTGCCAGCAGCTTGGAGTTACAGGGGGGAATGTCTATGCCTGGAAACACCATATATTTT; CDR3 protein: CASSLELQGGMSMPGNTIYF
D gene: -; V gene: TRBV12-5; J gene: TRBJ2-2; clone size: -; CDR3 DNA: TGTGCTAGTACAGCGGTGAACACCGGGGAGCTGTTTTTT; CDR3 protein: CASTAVNTGELFF
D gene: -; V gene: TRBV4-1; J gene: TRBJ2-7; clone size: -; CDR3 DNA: TGCGCCAGCAGCCAACTTCACGGGAATACCTACGAGCAGTACTTC; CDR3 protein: CASSQLHGNTYEQYF
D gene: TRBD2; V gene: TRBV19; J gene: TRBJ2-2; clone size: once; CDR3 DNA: TGTGCCAGCAAGCTAGCGGGGGGGACCGGGGAGCTGTTTTTT; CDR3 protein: CASKLAGGTGELFF
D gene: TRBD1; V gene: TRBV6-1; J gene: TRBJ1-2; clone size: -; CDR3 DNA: TGTGCCAGCGAGCCTTACGGGACAGCTAACTATGGCTACACCTTC; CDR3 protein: CASEPYGTANYGYTF
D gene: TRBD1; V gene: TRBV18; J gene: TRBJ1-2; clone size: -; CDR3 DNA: TGTGCCAGCTCACCCCAGGGGGATGGCTACACCTTC; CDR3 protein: CASSPQGDGYTF
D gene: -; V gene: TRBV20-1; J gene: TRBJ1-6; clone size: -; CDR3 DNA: TGCAGTGCTAGAGATACTTTCTACCTCCACTTT; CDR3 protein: CSARDTFYLHF
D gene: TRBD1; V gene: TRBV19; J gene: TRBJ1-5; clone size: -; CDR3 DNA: TGTGCCAGTGGGGACAGATGGGATCAGCCCCAGCATTTT; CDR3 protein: CASGDRWDQPQHF
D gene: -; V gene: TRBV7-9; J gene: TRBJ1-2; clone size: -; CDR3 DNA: TGTTCCAGCAGCTTAGGTTCAGATAGGAGAGATGGCTACACCTTC; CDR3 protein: CSSSLGSDRRDGYTF
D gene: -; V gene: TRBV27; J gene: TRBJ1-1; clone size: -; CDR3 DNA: TGTGCCAGCAGTTACTTTAGGAACACTGAAGCTTTCTTT; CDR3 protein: CASSYFRNTEAFF
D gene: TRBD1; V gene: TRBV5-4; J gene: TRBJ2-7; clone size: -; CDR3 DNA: TGTGCCGGGGGGACAGGGGGCGAGCAGTACTTC; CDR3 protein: CAGGTGGEQYF
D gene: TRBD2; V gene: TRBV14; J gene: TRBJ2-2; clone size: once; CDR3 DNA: TGTGCCAGCAGCCAAGATCTTAGCGGGATTAACACCGGGGAGCTGTTTTTT; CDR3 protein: CASSQDLSGINTGELFF
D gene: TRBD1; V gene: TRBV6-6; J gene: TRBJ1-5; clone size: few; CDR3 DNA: TGTGCCAGCTCTACAGGGGGAAATCAGCCCCAGCATTTT; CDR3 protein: CASSTGGNQPQHF
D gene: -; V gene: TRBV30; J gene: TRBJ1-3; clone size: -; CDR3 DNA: TGTGCCTGGAGTGGACTGAGTGGAAACACCATATATTTT; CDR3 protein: CAWSGLSGNTIYF
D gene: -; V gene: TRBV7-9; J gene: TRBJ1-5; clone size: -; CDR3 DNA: TGTGCCAGCAGCTTAGCCGGGATGGGCAATCAGCCCCAGCATTTT; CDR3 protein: CASSLAGMGNQPQHF
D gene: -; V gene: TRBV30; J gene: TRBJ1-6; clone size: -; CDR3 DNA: TGTGCCTGGAGTTCACTGGATAATTCACCCCTCCACTTT; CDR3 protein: CAWSSLDNSPLHF
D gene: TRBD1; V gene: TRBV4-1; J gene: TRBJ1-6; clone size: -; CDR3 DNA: TGCGCCAGCAGCCAAGGGACAGGGTTAGGTTCACCCCTCCACTTT; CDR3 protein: CASSQGTGLGSPLHF
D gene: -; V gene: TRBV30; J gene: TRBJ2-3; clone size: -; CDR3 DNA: TGTGCCTGGAGTGTTGGGGCGTCTGATACGCAGTATTTT; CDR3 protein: CAWSVGASDTQYF
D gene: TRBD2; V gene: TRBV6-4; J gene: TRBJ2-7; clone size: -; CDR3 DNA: TGTGCCAACCGACCCCAAGGACTAGCGGGAGTTGAGCAGTACTTC; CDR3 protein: CANRPQGLAGVEQYF
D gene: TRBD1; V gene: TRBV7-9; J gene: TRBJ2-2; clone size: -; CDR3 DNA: TGTGCCAGCGATCCGGGACAGATCACCGGGGAGCTGTTTTTT; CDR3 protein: CASDPGQITGELFF
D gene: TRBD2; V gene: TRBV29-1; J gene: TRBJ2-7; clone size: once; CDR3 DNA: TGCAGCGTTGACTCTGGGAGGGGCACCTACGAGCAGTACTTC; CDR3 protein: CSVDSGRGTYEQYF
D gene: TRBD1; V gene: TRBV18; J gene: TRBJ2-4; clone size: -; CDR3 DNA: TGTGCCAGCTCACGGTCCGGGACAGACAAAAACATTCAGTACTTC; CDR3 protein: CASSRSGTDKNIQYF
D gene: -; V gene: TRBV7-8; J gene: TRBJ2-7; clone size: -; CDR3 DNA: TGTGCCAGCAGCTTAGAGAAGGGGCGCTACGAGCAGTACTTC; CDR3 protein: CASSLEKGRYEQYF
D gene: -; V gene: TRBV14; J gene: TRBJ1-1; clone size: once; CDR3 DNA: TGTGCCAGCAGCCAAGGGCCACAGGGTGGCGGTTTCTTT; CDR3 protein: CASSQGPQGGGFF
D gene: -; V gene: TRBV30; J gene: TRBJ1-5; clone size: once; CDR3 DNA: TGTGCCTGGAGAGGGGGGGGCAATCAGCCCCAGCATTTT; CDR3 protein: CAWRGGGNQPQHF
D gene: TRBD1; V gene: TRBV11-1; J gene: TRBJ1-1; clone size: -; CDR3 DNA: TGTGCCAGCAGCCGGGACAGCCCGAACACTGAAGCTTTCTTT; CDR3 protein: CASSRDSPNTEAFF
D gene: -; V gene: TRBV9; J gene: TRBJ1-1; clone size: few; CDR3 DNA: TGTGCCAGCAGCGCGGACCCCTCTGGAGGGGTCCGGGAGGCTTTCTTT; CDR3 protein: CASSADPSGGVREAFF
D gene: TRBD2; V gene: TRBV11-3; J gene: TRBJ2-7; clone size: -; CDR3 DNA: TGTGCCAGCAGCCCCCAGCGGGAGGGCGAGCAGTACTTC; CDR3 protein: CASSPQREGEQYF
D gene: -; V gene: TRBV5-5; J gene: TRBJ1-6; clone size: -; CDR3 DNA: TGTGCCAGCAGCTTGGGGGCTAATTCACCCCTCCACTTT; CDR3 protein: CASSLGANSPLHF
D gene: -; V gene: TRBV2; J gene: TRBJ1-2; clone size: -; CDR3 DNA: TGTGCCAGCGCCCGAGACACTTATGGCTACACCTTC; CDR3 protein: CASARDTYGYTF
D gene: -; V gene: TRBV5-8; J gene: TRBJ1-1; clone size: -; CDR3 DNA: TGTGCCAGCAGCCAAAGGGAGACTTTCTTT; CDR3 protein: CASSQRETFF
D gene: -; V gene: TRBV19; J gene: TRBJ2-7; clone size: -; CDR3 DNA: TGTGCCAGTACCCAAGGGGGGGTCTCGTCCTACGAGCAGTACTTC; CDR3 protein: CASTQGGVSSYEQYF
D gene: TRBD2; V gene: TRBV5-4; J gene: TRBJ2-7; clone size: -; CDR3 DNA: TGTGCCAGCAGCTTGTACGGGGGGTTGAGCTACGAGCAGTACTTC; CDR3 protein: CASSLYGGLSYEQYF
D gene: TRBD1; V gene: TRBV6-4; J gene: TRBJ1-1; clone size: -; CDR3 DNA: TGTGCCAGCAGTGACGGACAGGGTGGCACTGAAGCTTTCTTT; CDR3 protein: CASSDGQGGTEAFF